These T cell receptor beta chains were read from a single sample in a study of blood T cell repertoires in COVID-19. Some clones are missing from TCRdb's copy, which holds only in-frame ones; the method was immunoSEQ multiplex PCR. The table records about 290,000 clones, around 85% of them present only once. The sample taken for sequencing was peripheral blood. Receptors were obtained from a woman in her forties or fifties with active or convalescent COVID-19. Each CDR3 is given with its conserved first and last residue. A D gene is named only where the DNA matches it firmly. The listing skips clone size in some rows; elsewhere it reads once, few, many or a size class.

NA,TRBJ1-2,TRBV5-1,TRBD1,TGCGCCAGCAGCGCTGGACAGGGAACGATAGGCTACACCTTC,CASSAGQGTIGYTF
once,TRBJ2-1,TRBV4-2,NA,TGTGCCAGCAGCCAAGGAACTCGGACAGTTTACAATGAGCAGTTCTTC,CASSQGTRTVYNEQFF
NA,TRBJ1-1,TRBV24-1,NA,TGTGCCACCAGTTCAGGGCCGAGCAAAGCTTTCTTT,CATSSGPSKAFF
NA,TRBJ2-2,TRBV7-2,NA,TGTGCCAGCAGCTTAGGTAGCGGTGCGAACACCGGGGAGCTGTTTTTT,CASSLGSGANTGELFF
few,TRBJ2-1,TRBV29-1,NA,TGCAGCGTTGTGTCCAGGGATGAGCAGTTCTTC,CSVVSRDEQFF
NA,TRBJ1-1,TRBV5-1,NA,TGCGCCAGCAGCTTGGAGGTCGGGGAAACTTTCTTT,CASSLEVGETFF
NA,TRBJ1-1,TRBV3-1/TRBV3-2,TRBD1,TGTGCCAGCAGCCAAGGGGCAGGGGGCTTTTTATACGGGGCTTTCTTT,CASSQGAGGFLYGAFF
NA,TRBJ2-5,TRBV6-2/TRBV6-3,NA,TGTGCCAGCAGCCTGAACCGACAGTACCAAGAGACCCAGTACTTC,CASSLNRQYQETQYF
NA,TRBJ2-2,TRBV2,TRBD2,TGTGCCACCCGGTTATCAGGCGGGAGGGCCCCCGAACTTACCGGGGAGCTGTTTTTT,CATRLSGGRAPELTGELFF
NA,TRBJ1-5,TRBV7-2,NA,TGTGCCAGCAGCCCGGCGGGGGGCCCCCCCAATCAGCCCCAGCATTTT,CASSPAGGPPNQPQHF
NA,TRBJ1-6,TRBV5-6,NA,TGTGCCAGCAGCGTCCTAGGGGTCTCCTATAATTCACCCCTCCACTTT,CASSVLGVSYNSPLHF
NA,TRBJ2-7,TRBV4-1,TRBD1,TGCGCCAGCAGCCGCGCGACAGGGGAGATCTACGAGCAGTACTTC,CASSRATGEIYEQYF
NA,TRBJ1-1,TRBV28,NA,TGTGCCAGCAGTTTAGGGAGAGAAGCTTTCTTT,CASSLGREAFF
NA,TRBJ2-7,TRBV6-1,TRBD2,TGTGCCAGCAGTGAATGGACTAGCGGGGGCCGGAGGGAGCAGTACTTC,CASSEWTSGGRREQYF
NA,TRBJ2-3,TRBV7-8,TRBD1,TGTGCCAGCAGCTTCTCTGGGACAGGCACAGATACGCAGTATTTT,CASSFSGTGTDTQYF